This TCR beta chain was captured by sequencing in a study of tumor-infiltrating lymphocytes in localized non-small cell lung cancer. Findings and caveats of the study: T-cell fraction did not differ between immunotypes IM1 and IM2.

Details on this clone: Its target is unknown.

The repertoire was sequenced with immunoSEQ multiplex PCR; TCRdb's copy has only in-frame clones and lacks some. The sample contains 16,000 or so clones, approximately 73% of which appear only once. V lost 0 bases to trimming and J lost 5 bases; unmatched junction nucleotides: 3. Per the germline V gene, CDR1 is MNHNS and CDR2 is SASEGT. The CDR3 runs 14 residues. The gene calls are TRBV6-1 and TRBJ1-2; 7 bases line up with TRBD1. This sequence originates from a human donor with non-small cell lung cancer. The sample was lung tumor tissue. This chain's CDR3 is CASSEAGQLYGYTF. DNA for the CDR3: TGTGCCAGCAGTGAAGCGGGACAGCTGTATGGCTACACCTTC.